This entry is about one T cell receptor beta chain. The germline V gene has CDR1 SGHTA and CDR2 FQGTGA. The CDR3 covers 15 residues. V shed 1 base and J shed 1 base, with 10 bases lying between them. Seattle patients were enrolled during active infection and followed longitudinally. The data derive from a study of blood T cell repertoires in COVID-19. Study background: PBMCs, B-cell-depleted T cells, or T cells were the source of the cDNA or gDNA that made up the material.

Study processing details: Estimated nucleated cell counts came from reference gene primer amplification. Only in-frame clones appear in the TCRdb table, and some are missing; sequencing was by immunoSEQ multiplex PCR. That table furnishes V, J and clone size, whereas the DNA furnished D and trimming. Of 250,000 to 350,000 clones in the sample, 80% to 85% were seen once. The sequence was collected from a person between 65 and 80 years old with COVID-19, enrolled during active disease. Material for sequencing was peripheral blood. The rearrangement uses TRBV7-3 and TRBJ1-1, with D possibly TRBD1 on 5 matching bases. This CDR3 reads CASSLKGLGNTEAFF. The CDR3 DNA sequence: TGTGCCAGCAGCTTAAAGGGACTGGGGAACACTGAAGCTTTCTTT.